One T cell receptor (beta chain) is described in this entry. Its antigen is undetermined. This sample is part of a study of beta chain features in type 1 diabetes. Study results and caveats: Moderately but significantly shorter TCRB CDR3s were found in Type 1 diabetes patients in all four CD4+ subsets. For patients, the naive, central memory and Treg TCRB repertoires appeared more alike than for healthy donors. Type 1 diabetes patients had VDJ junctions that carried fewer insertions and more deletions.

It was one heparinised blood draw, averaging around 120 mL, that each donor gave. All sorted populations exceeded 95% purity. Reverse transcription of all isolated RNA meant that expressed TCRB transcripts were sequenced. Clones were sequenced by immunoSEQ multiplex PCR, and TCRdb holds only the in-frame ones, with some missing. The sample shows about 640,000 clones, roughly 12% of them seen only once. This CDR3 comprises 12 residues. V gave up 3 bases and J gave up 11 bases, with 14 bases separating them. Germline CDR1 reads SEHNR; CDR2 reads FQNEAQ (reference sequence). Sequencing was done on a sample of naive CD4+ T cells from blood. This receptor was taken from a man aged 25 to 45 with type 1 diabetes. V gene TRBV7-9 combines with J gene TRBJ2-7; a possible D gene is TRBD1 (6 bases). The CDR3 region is CASSFTQGLEYF. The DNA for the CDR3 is TGTGCCAGCAGCTTTACACAGGGTTTAGAGTACTTC.